This T cell receptor (beta chain) was obtained from a study of human T cells and chemical hapten exposure. Study details: 2% DPC applied to a 2 cm by 2 cm arm area sensitized donors.

TCRdb re-derived calls from the RACE reads in MiXCR, one entry per CDR3 protein. In the table there are about 99,000 distinct CDR3 sequences, 12% of which are singletons. Time point defined: patch test 1, 2 weeks after DPC sensitization. Treatment meaning: therapeutic diphenylcyclopropenone sensitization with weekly scalp DPC. This clonotype was found a few times. This CDR3 is built from 15 residues. Germline-derived CDR1 and CDR2 are SGDLS and YYNGEE. The V and J ends lost 3 bases and 4 bases, in that order; junction bases with no gene match: 7. This receptor was identified in a middle-aged woman with alopecia areata. Some clones in this sample may be carry-over from other donors' samples. This chain uses TRBV9 with TRBJ2-3; 8 bases line up with TRBD2. The material was whole blood, obtained in connection with sensitization to the hapten diphenylcyclopropenone (DPC). The CDR3 nucleotides are TGTGCCAGCAGCGCCCTCGTTAGCGGGGCAGATACGCAGTATTTT. The encoded protein is CASSALVSGADTQYF.